This TCR beta chain was recorded in a study of a mutant IDH1 vaccine in newly diagnosed glioma. Study-level information: All eight of the vaccinations patients received fell in weeks 1, 3, 5, 7, 11, 15, 19 and 23. Once 4-6 weeks had passed after radiotherapy alone, vaccination started, or it started with temozolomide cycles. Mean patient age was around 40 years; approximately 62% were male and about 40% female.

V lost 0 bases and J 5 bases, leaving 9 bases between the germline ends. In germline, CDR1 is SGDLS, CDR2 YYNGEE. The CDR3 totals 13 residues. The table came from immunoSEQ multiplex PCR; TCRdb's copy has only in-frame clones and leaves some out. Here the sample spans 45,000 to 65,000 clones, more than 85% being singletons. Indicated time point: week 11, during vaccination. Doses of 300 ug of mutant IDH1 20-mer peptide were given with topical imiquimod. Note on this clone: Its specificity is not known.

This rearrangement joins TRBV9 to TRBJ2-7; D might be TRBD1 or TRBD2, each matching 5 bases. The clonotype comes from a man aged 50 to 60 with glioma. Material: PBMCs, obtained from a glioma patient whose treatment included an IDH1 peptide vaccine. Here the CDR3 reads CASSVGEGNEQYF. The CDR3 coding sequence is TGTGCCAGCAGCGTAGGTGAGGGGAACGAGCAGTACTTC.